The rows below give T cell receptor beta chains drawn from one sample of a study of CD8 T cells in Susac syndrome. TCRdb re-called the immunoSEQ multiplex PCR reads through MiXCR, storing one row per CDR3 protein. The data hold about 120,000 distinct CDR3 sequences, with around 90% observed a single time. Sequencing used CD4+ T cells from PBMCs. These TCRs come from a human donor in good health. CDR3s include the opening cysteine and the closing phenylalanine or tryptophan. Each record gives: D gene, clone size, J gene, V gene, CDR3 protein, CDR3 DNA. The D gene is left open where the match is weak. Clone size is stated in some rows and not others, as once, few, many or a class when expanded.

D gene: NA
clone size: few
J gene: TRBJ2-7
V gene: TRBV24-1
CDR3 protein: CATSDGYEQYF
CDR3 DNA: TGTGCCACCAGTGATGGGTACGAGCAGTACTTC

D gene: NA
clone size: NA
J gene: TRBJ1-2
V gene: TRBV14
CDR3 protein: CASGRSFYGYTF
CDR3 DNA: TGTGCCAGCGGACGGAGCTTCTATGGCTACACCTTC

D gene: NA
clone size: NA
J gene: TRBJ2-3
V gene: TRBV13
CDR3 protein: CASRIRADTQYF
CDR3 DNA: TGTGCCAGCAGAATCCGAGCGGATACGCAGTATTTT

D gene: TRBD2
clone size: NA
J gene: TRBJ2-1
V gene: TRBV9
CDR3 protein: CASSVAGLDGPYNEQFF
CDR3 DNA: TGTGCCAGCAGCGTAGCGGGACTAGACGGGCCCTACAATGAGCAGTTCTTC

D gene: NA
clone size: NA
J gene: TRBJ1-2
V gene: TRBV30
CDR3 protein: CAWLLEGYGYTF
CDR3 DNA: TGTGCCTGGCTCCTCGAGGGGTATGGCTACACCTTC

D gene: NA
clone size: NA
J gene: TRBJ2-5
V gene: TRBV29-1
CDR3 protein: CSVGPGTSETQYF
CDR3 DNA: TGCAGCGTTGGCCCGGGCACTTCAGAGACCCAGTACTTC

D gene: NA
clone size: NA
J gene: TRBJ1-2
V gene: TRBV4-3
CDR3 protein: CASSQDQTGYGYTF
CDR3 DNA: TGCGCCAGCAGCCAAGATCAGACAGGTTATGGCTACACCTTC

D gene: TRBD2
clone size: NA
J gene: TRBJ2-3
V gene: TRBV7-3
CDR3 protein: CASSLTSGRADTQYF
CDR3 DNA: TGTGCCAGCAGCTTAACTAGCGGGAGGGCGGATACGCAGTATTTT

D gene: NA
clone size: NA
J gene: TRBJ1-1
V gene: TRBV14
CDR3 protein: CASSAAGEAFF
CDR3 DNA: TGTGCCAGCAGCGCCGCGGGGGAAGCTTTCTTT

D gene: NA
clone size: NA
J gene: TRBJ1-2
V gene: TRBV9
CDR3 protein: CASSVGSAATFLTF
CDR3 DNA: TGTGCCAGCAGCGTCGGTTCGGCAGCCACCTTCCTAACCTTC